This TCR beta chain was sequenced in a study of cytomegalovirus exposure and HLA in healthy donors. The study's findings and limits: Links to common viral pathogens appeared, in a later analysis, for several of the most significant clusters. An analysis was carried out later, and it reportedly showed fewer N-insertions in an Asian-associated ancestry cluster than the approximately 610-donor mean. Later analysis associated a missense DCLRE1C variant with TCR beta V- and J-gene trimming. TCR beta sequences reportedly predicted most subjects' HLA-A and HLA-B alleles accurately.

A remark on this clone: Antigen unknown.

V gave up 1 base and J gave up 3 bases, with 10 bases separating them. This CDR3 spans 14 amino acids. Germline assignment: CDR1 SGHAT and CDR2 FQDESV (reference sequence). The PCR contained 60 Vbeta and 13 Jbeta primers. Profiling relied on immunoSEQ multiplex PCR, and the TCRdb table lists in-frame clones only, not all of them. The sample includes about 160,000 clones, roughly 71% of them seen just once. The V and J genes are TRBV11-1 and TRBJ2-7; possibly TRBD2 for D (5 bases). Sequenced sample: PBMCs. This TCR came from a woman between 50 and 59 years old in good health and CMV-seropositive. CDR3 region: CASSLGTYYYEQYF. DNA for the CDR3: TGTGCCAGCAGCTTAGGGACTTATTACTACGAGCAGTACTTC. Variable domain in full (rest from reference TRBV11-1 and TRBJ2-7): EAEVAQSPRYKITEKSQAVAFWCDPISGHATLYWYRQILGQGPELLVQFQDESVVDDSQLPKDRFSAERLKGVDSTLKIQPAELGDSAMYLCASSLGTYYYEQYFGPGTRLTVT.